This TCR beta chain was retrieved from a study of control samples from healthy donors and cancer patients. The V gene lost 3 bases and the J gene lost 4 bases, with 19 bases spanning the gap. In germline, CDR1 is SGDLS, CDR2 YYNGEE. The CDR3 is 16 amino acids. Measured with immunoSEQ multiplex PCR; TCRdb has only the in-frame clones, and not every one. The data hold fewer than 85,000 clones, with about nine tenths observed a single time. Material for sequencing was blood. The source is a man younger than 45 in good health. This chain uses TRBV9 with TRBJ2-5; tentative D call: TRBD2 (6 bases). The CDR3 nucleotides are TGTGCCAGCAGCGCGGGTCACCAAGGGAGGTCAGAGACCCAGTACTTC. This sequence encodes CASSAGHQGRSETQYF.